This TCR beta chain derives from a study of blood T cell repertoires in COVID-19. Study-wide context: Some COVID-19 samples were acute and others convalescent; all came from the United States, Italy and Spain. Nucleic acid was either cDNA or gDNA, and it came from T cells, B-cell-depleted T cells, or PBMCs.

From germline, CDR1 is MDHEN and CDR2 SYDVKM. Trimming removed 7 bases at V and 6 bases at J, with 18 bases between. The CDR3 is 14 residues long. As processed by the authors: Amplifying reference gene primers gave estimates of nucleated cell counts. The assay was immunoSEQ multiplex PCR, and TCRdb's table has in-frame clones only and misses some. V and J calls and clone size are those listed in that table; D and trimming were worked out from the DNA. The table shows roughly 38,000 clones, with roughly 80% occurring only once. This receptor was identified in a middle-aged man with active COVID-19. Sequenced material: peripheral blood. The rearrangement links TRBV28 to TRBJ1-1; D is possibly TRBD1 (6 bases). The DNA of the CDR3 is TGTGCCAGCACCTGGAACAGGGCGCTACCTGAAGCTTTCTTT. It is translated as CASTWNRALPEAFF. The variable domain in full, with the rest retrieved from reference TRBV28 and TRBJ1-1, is DVKVTQSSRYLVKRTGEKVFLECVQDMDHENMFWYRQDPGLGLRLIYFSYDVKMKEKGDIPEGYSVSREKKERFSLILESASTNQTSMYLCASTWNRALPEAFFGQGTRLTVV.